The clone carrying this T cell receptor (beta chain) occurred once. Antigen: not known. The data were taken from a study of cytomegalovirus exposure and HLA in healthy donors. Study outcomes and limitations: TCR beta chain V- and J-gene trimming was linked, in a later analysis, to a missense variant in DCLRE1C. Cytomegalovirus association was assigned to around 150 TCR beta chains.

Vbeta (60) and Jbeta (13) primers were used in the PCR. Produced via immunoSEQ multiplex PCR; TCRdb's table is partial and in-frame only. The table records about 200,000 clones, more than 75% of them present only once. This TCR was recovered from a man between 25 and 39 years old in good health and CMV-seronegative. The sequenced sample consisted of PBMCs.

The CDR3 region has the DNA TGTGCCAGCACTGGGGGCGCTGTCCCAGATACGCAGTATTTT. This gives the protein CASTGGAVPDTQYF. The gene calls are TRBV2 and TRBJ2-3; D perhaps matches TRBD1 (6 bases). The V gene lost 7 bases and the J gene lost 4 bases, with 15 bases spanning the gap. CDR3 length: 14 residues. Germline lookup yields CDR1 SNHLY and CDR2 FYNNEI. The full variable domain, in which reference TRBV2 and TRBJ2-3 provide the parts outside the CDR3, is EPEVTQTPSHQVTQMGQEVILRCVPISNHLYFYWYRQILGQKVEFLVSFYNNEISEKSEIFDDQFSVERPDGSNFTLKIRSTKLEDSAMYFCASTGGAVPDTQYFGPGTRLTVL.